This T cell receptor (beta chain) was captured by sequencing in a study of T cells after yellow fever vaccination. Study details: Low-cell-number fractions were prepared with SMART-Seq v4 Ultra Low Input.

TCR cDNA, made by 5'RACE template switching, carried an added universal primer site and UMIs. MiXCR, run by TCRdb on the 5' RACE reads, gives a single entry per CDR3 protein. The data hold about 510,000 distinct CDR3 sequences, with about a fifth observed a single time. This clonotype was seen a few times. The antigen remains unidentified. Study-wide results and limits: Subsequent booster samples again held most clones from primary vaccination (just under 98% CD4, about 86% CD8). The CD4 compartment and the CD8 compartment contained a small share of clonotypes in common.

This specimen consisted of PBMCs, obtained more than 20 days after the first yellow fever vaccination. The source is a man between 18 and 35 years old who received the YFV17D yellow fever vaccine.

The CDR3, as DNA: TGCGCCAGCAGCCTTGGGCTACAGTTACCCGCCGGGGAGCTGTTTTTT. This translates into CASSLGLQLPAGELFF. The chain combines TRBV5-1 with TRBJ2-2; D gene ambiguous. The CDR3 consists of 16 residues. The V gene's germline CDR1 is SGHRS and CDR2 YFSETQ. Between the trimmed V and J ends, which lost 4 bases and 6 bases, there was a span of 19 bases.